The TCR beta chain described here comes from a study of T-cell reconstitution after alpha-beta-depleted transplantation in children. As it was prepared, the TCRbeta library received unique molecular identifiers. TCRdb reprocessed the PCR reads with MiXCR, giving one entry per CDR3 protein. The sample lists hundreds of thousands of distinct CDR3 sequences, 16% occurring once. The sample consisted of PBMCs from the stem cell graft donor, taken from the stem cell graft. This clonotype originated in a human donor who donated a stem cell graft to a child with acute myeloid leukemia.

The CDR3 DNA sequence: TGTGCCAGCAGCTTCTCCGGGACAGGGGTGTTTGGCTACACCTTC. Translating gives CASSFSGTGVFGYTF. The rearrangement links TRBV7-9 to TRBJ1-2; TRBD1 matches at 10 bases. The CDR3 sequence is 15 residues long. The germline CDR1 and CDR2 sequences are SEHNR and FQNEAQ (reference sequence). Trimming removed 3 bases from V and 7 bases from J; junction bases left unmatched: 8.